Listed below are T cell receptor beta chains from one sample, sequenced in a study of blood T cell repertoires in COVID-19. The assay was immunoSEQ multiplex PCR, and TCRdb's table has in-frame clones only and misses some. The data contain about 110,000 clones, roughly four fifths of them singletons. Sequenced: peripheral blood. These receptors all come from a woman aged 55 to 70 with acute or convalescent COVID-19. Both conserved end residues are part of each CDR3. The D gene is left open where the match is weak. The size field is filled for only some rows; it gives once, few, many or a size class.

J gene	V gene	clone size	D gene	CDR3 protein	CDR3 DNA
TRBJ2-1	TRBV7-3	.	TRBD2	CASSPSGVNNEQFF	TGTGCCAGCAGCCCTAGCGGGGTTAACAATGAGCAGTTCTTC
TRBJ1-2	TRBV12-3/TRBV12-4	.	.	CASSLSSTYGYTF	TGTGCCAGCAGCCTCAGTTCCACCTATGGCTACACCTTC
TRBJ1-2	TRBV10-3	once	TRBD1	CAISGQGGLSYTF	TGTGCCATCAGCGGACAGGGGGGGTTGAGCTACACCTTC
TRBJ1-5	TRBV5-6	.	.	CASSLGRSRRSNQPQHF	TGTGCCAGCAGCTTGGGGAGGTCAAGGCGTAGCAATCAGCCCCAGCATTTT
TRBJ1-2	TRBV7-9	.	TRBD1	CASSLDPGQGTSYTF	TGTGCCAGCAGCTTGGATCCGGGACAGGGTACCAGCTACACCTTC
TRBJ2-3	TRBV29-1	.	.	CSVDDGWGTDTQYF	TGCAGCGTTGATGACGGGTGGGGCACAGATACGCAGTATTTT
TRBJ1-4	TRBV18	.	.	CASSEATSTNEKLFF	TGTGCCAGCTCAGAGGCCACCTCAACTAATGAAAAACTGTTTTTT
TRBJ1-2	TRBV15	.	TRBD1	CATSRSQGYGYTF	TGTGCCACCAGCAGATCACAGGGGTATGGCTACACCTTC
TRBJ2-6	TRBV6-2/TRBV6-3	.	.	CASSYTYSGANVLTF	TGTGCCAGCAGTTACACCTATTCTGGGGCCAACGTCCTGACTTTC
TRBJ2-1	TRBV12-5	.	TRBD2	CASGGGDHNEQFF	TGTGCTAGTGGTGGGGGGGATCACAATGAGCAGTTCTTC
TRBJ2-3	TRBV11-3	.	.	CASSLVAGDTQYF	TGTGCCAGCAGCTTAGTGGCAGGGGATACGCAGTATTTT
TRBJ1-5	TRBV28	.	TRBD1	CASSLFGQVGGNQPQHF	TGTGCCAGCAGTTTATTCGGACAGGTGGGGGGCAATCAGCCCCAGCATTTT
TRBJ1-5	TRBV7-8	.	.	CASSLSDPGGQPQHF	TGTGCCAGCAGCTTAAGTGATCCGGGAGGTCAGCCCCAGCATTTT
TRBJ1-6	TRBV10-1	.	TRBD1	CASSEPPTGDRSPLHF	TGCGCCAGCAGTGAGCCCCCTACAGGGGATCGTTCACCCCTCCACTTT
TRBJ2-3	TRBV6-2/TRBV6-3	.	.	CASSHRDTRGTDTQYF	TGTGCCAGCAGTCACCGGGACACCCGTGGGACAGATACGCAGTATTTT
TRBJ2-7	TRBV6-6	.	TRBD1	CASRTGQGQSYEQYF	TGTGCCAGCAGAACGGGACAGGGTCAGTCCTACGAGCAGTACTTC
TRBJ2-2	TRBV28	.	TRBD2	CASINQGSGALTGELFF	TGTGCCAGCATCAATCAGGGTAGCGGGGCCTTGACCGGGGAGCTGTTTTTT
TRBJ2-2	TRBV14	.	.	CASSQTGGTGELFF	TGTGCCAGCAGCCAGACCGGGGGAACCGGGGAGCTGTTTTTT
TRBJ2-1	TRBV7-3	.	TRBD2	CASSLIPGLGYNEQFF	TGTGCCAGCAGCTTAATCCCGGGACTAGGGTACAATGAGCAGTTCTTC
TRBJ2-1	TRBV5-1	.	TRBD1	CASSPGTGGSGDEQFF	TGCGCCAGCAGCCCTGGGACAGGGGGAAGTGGTGATGAGCAGTTCTTC
TRBJ1-5	TRBV2	.	.	CASSEISVNQPQHF	TGTGCCAGCAGTGAAATATCGGTGAATCAGCCCCAGCATTTT
TRBJ2-7	TRBV11-2	.	.	CASSLVWTNEQYF	TGTGCCAGCAGCTTAGTGTGGACAAACGAGCAGTACTTC
TRBJ1-1	TRBV25-1	.	TRBD1	CASGRTGRRTEAFF	TGTGCCAGCGGAAGGACAGGGAGGCGCACTGAAGCTTTCTTT
TRBJ1-2	TRBV10-3	once	.	CAISEIARELYGYTF	TGTGCCATCAGTGAGATCGCCAGGGAACTGTATGGCTACACCTTC
TRBJ1-2	TRBV20-1	.	.	CSASDMGTSYGYTF	TGCAGTGCTAGTGACATGGGGACAAGCTATGGCTACACCTTC
TRBJ2-7	TRBV5-4	.	TRBD1	CASSLTLTGNEQYF	TGTGCCAGCAGCTTGACCCTGACAGGGAACGAGCAGTACTTC
TRBJ1-1	TRBV7-2	.	.	CASSLEGGRNTEAFF	TGTGCCAGCAGCTTAGAGGGGGGGCGGAACACTGAAGCTTTCTTT
TRBJ2-5	TRBV7-9	.	TRBD2	CASSPTSGETQYF	TGTGCCAGCAGCCCAACTAGCGGGGAGACCCAGTACTTC
TRBJ1-5	TRBV5-5	.	.	CASSSVAGNQPQHF	TGTGCCAGCAGCTCCGTCGCGGGCAATCAGCCCCAGCATTTT
TRBJ1-5	TRBV7-2	.	.	CASSADNSQPQHF	TGTGCCAGCAGTGCGGATAATAGCCAGCCCCAGCATTTT
TRBJ1-2	TRBV6-5	.	TRBD1	CASSETGVDGYTF	TGTGCCAGCAGCGAGACAGGGGTAGACGGCTACACCTTC
TRBJ2-1	TRBV3-1/TRBV3-2	once	TRBD1	CASAGQGINEQFF	TGTGCCAGCGCGGGACAGGGGATAAATGAGCAGTTCTTC
TRBJ1-6	TRBV28	.	.	CASSLRRVPYNSPLHF	TGTGCCAGCAGCCTCCGCAGGGTACCCTATAATTCACCCCTCCACTTT
TRBJ1-6	TRBV6-5	once	.	CASRGGTQFSPLHF	TGTGCCAGCAGGGGCGGGACTCAGTTTTCACCCCTCCACTTT
TRBJ1-2	TRBV12-3/TRBV12-4	.	.	CASSSGRNYGYTF	TGTGCCAGCAGTTCTGGCAGAAACTATGGCTACACCTTC
TRBJ1-1	TRBV5-6	few	.	CASSFPPASLGAGTEAFF	TGTGCCAGCAGCTTTCCCCCTGCCAGTTTGGGGGCTGGGACTGAAGCTTTCTTT
TRBJ1-2	TRBV7-9	once	TRBD1	CASSLQAGQENYGYTF	TGTGCCAGCAGCTTGCAAGCGGGACAGGAGAACTATGGCTACACCTTC
TRBJ1-3	TRBV27	once	TRBD1	CASRRDSSDSGNTIYF	TGTGCCAGCAGGAGGGACAGTTCTGACTCTGGAAACACCATATATTTT
TRBJ2-7	TRBV5-4	.	.	CASSLQGASYEQYF	TGTGCCAGCAGCTTACAGGGCGCCTCTTACGAGCAGTACTTC
TRBJ1-2	TRBV20-1	.	.	CSASRQDYGYTF	TGCAGTGCTAGTAGACAGGACTATGGCTACACCTTC
TRBJ1-4	TRBV5-6	.	.	CASSLTVATNEKLFF	TGTGCCAGCAGCTTGACAGTTGCAACTAATGAAAAACTGTTTTTT
TRBJ2-1	TRBV5-1	.	.	CASSLWQEANEQFF	TGCGCCAGCAGCTTGTGGCAGGAGGCCAATGAGCAGTTCTTC
TRBJ2-2	TRBV3-1/TRBV3-2	.	.	CASRQTGSGSGTGELFF	TGTGCCAGCAGACAGACAGGTTCCGGGTCGGGTACCGGGGAGCTGTTTTTT
TRBJ1-5	TRBV21-1	once	.	CASSKGLNQPQHF	TGTGCCAGCAGCAAAGGACTGAATCAGCCCCAGCATTTT
TRBJ1-1	TRBV6-5	.	.	CASSYLTGNPEAFF	TGTGCCAGCAGTTACCTAACAGGGAATCCTGAAGCTTTCTTT
TRBJ1-1	TRBV9	few	.	CASSPARRGTEAFF	TGTGCCAGCAGCCCCGCGAGGAGGGGAACTGAAGCTTTCTTT
TRBJ1-1	TRBV10-3	.	TRBD1	CAISESQGARTEAFF	TGTGCCATCAGTGAGTCCCAGGGGGCACGTACTGAAGCTTTCTTT
TRBJ2-3	TRBV9	.	TRBD2	CASSPRTSGGVTQYF	TGTGCCAGCAGCCCCCGGACTAGCGGGGGTGTTACGCAGTATTTT
TRBJ1-2	TRBV5-5	once	.	CASSLQGLNYGYTF	TGTGCCAGCAGCTTGCAGGGGCTTAACTATGGCTACACCTTC
TRBJ2-1	TRBV6-5	.	.	CATRTGFHEQFF	TGTGCCACGAGAACAGGTTTTCATGAGCAGTTCTTC
TRBJ1-1	TRBV19	.	.	CATTPRGNTEAFF	TGTGCCACCACCCCACGGGGGAACACTGAAGCTTTCTTT
TRBJ2-2	TRBV4-2	.	TRBD2	CASSQEPPLAENTGELFF	TGTGCCAGCAGCCAAGAACCACCTCTAGCGGAGAACACCGGGGAGCTGTTTTTT
TRBJ2-1	TRBV7-3	.	TRBD2	CASSLMAGGRVNEQFF	TGTGCCAGCAGCTTAATGGCGGGGGGGCGAGTCAATGAGCAGTTCTTC
TRBJ1-2	TRBV5-4	.	.	CASSLAQVLNYGYTF	TGTGCCAGCAGCTTGGCCCAGGTTCTGAACTATGGCTACACCTTC
TRBJ1-5	TRBV6-1	.	.	CASSEDAGTGDNQPQHF	TGTGCCAGCAGTGAAGACGCTGGGACTGGGGACAATCAGCCCCAGCATTTT